This section outlines one T cell receptor (beta chain) sequence together with its context. This CDR3 is built from 15 residues. The V segment lost 5 bases and the J segment 4 bases; nucleotides outside the gene matches: 3. The germline V gene has CDR1 MNHEY and CDR2 SVGEGT. The sample comes from a study of blood T cell repertoires in COVID-19. Background on the study: Sources were T cells, B-cell-depleted T cells, or PBMCs; the material itself was cDNA or gDNA.

The repertoire was sequenced with immunoSEQ multiplex PCR; TCRdb's copy has only in-frame clones and lacks some. The sample lists around 62,000 clones, approximately 87% occurring once. Source material: peripheral blood. V and J are TRBV6-2 or TRBV6-3 and TRBJ2-1; TRBD2 matches at 12 bases. The sequence was obtained from a woman aged 55-75 years with acute or convalescent COVID-19. Written as DNA, the CDR3 is TGTGCCAGCAGTCCACTAGCGGGAGGTTACAATGAGCAGTTCTTC. Protein: CASSPLAGGYNEQFF.